The clone carrying this T cell receptor beta chain was recorded a few times. The data originate from a study of spatial heterogeneity in lung cancer. In the study overall: Median follow-up for sequenced PBMC samples was around two years after resection, when such samples existed.

Specified time point: blood at routine non-recurrence follow-up after resection. Tumor, nontumor lung or frozen PBMC supplied whole RNA, sequenced without sorting. The library protocol tagged each TCR cDNA with a unique molecular identifier. Via MiXCR, TCRdb re-called the 5' RACE reads, giving one row per CDR3 protein. The sample lists roughly 26,000 distinct CDR3 sequences, approximately 5.6% occurring once. Germline V lookup: CDR1 SGHTA, CDR2 FQGTGA. V lost 5 bases and J lost 6, with 11 bases in between. The CDR3 spans 14 residues. This chain connects TRBV7-3 to TRBJ1-6; D not certain. The clonotype was recovered from a male donor with early-stage non-small cell lung cancer. Specimen: PBMCs, collected at follow-up. The CDR3 loop reads CASSKDGGNSPLHF. CDR3 coding DNA: TGTGCCAGCAGCAAAGACGGAGGTAATTCACCCCTCCACTTT.